This paragraph covers one T cell receptor (beta chain) sequence. The antigen remains unidentified. The study ran its PCR with 60 Vbeta and 13 Jbeta primers. Here immunoSEQ multiplex PCR was the method, and the copy in TCRdb shows in-frame clones only, minus some. This sample yields 85,000 to 130,000 clones, of which 80% to 90% are seen a single time; 1.2% belongs to the top ten. This specimen comes from a study of cytomegalovirus exposure and HLA in healthy donors. Findings and caveats of the study: CMV serostatus was the sole immune exposure information available. HLA restriction was apparent for most CMV-associated TCR beta chains in a later analysis. Later genetic work tied a missense DCLRE1C variant to beta-chain V and J trimming.

Between the trimmed V and J ends, which lost 5 bases and 2 bases, there was a span of 13 bases. The CDR3 spans 15 residues. In germline, CDR1 is SGHTA, CDR2 FQGNSA. V gene TRBV7-2 combines with J gene TRBJ1-3; perhaps TRBD1 as D (6 bases). Sequencing was done on a sample of PBMCs. The source is a woman aged 18-29 years in good health and CMV-seronegative. The chain's CDR3 is CASSLAGAAGNTIYF. In nucleotides, the CDR3 is TGTGCCAGCAGCCTCGCGGGGGCAGCTGGAAACACCATATATTTT.